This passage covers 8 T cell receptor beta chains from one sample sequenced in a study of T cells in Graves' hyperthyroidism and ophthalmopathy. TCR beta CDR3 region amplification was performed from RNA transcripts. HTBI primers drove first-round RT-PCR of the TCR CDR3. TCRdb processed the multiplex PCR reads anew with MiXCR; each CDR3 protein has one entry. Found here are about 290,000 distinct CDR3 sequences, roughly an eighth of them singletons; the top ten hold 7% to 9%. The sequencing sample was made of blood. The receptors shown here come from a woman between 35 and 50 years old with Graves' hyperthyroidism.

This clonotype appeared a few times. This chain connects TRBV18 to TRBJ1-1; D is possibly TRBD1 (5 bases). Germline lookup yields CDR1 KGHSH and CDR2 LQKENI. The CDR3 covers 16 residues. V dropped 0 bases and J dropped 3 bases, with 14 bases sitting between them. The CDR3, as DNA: TGTGCCAGCTCACCACCGGGGGAAGGGGAGTACACTGAAGCTTTCTTT. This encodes CASSPPGEGEYTEAFF.

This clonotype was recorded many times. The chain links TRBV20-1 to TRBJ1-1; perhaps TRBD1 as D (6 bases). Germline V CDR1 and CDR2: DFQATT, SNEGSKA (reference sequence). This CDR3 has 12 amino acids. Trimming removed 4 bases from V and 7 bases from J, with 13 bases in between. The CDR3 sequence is CSATTGFGEAFF. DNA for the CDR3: TGCAGTGCTACAACAGGGTTTGGTGAAGCTTTCTTT.

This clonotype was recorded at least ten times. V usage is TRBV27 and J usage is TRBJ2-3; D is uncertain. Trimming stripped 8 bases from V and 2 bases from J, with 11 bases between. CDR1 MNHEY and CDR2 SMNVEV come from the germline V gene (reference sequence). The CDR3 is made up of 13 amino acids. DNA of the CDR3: TGTGCCAGCCGACTGAGGCCCACAGATACGCAGTATTTT. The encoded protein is CASRLRPTDTQYF.

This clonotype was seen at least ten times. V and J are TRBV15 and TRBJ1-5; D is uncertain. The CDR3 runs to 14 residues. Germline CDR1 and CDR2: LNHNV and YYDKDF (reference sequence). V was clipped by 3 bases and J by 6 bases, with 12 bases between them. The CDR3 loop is CATSREGNAQPQHF. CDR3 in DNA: TGTGCCACCAGCAGGGAAGGGAACGCTCAGCCCCAGCATTTT. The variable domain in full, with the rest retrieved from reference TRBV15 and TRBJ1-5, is DAMVIQNPRYQVTQFGKPVTLSCSQTLNHNVMYWYQQKSSQAPKLLFHYYDKDFNNEADTPDNFQSRRPNTSFCFLDIRSPGLGDTAMYLCATSREGNAQPQHFGDGTRLSIL.

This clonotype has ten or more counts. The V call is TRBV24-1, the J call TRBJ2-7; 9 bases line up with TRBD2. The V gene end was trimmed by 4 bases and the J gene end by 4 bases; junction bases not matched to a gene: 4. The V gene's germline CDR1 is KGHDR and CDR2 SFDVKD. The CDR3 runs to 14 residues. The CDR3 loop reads CATSDNSGGYEQYF. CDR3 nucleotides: TGTGCCACCAGTGACAATAGCGGGGGTTACGAGCAGTACTTC.

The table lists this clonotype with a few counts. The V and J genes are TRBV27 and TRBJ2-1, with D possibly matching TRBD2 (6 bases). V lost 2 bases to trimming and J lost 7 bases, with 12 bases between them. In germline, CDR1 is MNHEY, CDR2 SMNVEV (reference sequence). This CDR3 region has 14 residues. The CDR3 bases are TGTGCCAGCAGTTTAACGGGAGTAGGTAATGAGCAGTTCTTC. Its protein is CASSLTGVGNEQFF.

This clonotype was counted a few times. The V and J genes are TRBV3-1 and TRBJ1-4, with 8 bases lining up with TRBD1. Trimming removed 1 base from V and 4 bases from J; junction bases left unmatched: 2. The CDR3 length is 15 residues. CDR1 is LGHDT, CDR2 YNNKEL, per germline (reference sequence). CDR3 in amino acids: CASSQGDRLNEKLFF. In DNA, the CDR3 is TGTGCCAGCAGCCAAGGGGACAGGCTTAATGAAAAACTGTTTTTT.

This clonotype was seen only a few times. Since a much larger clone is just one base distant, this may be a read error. The CDR3 loop reads CASSPRQGNTGAFF. CDR3 nucleotides: TGTGCCAGCAGCCCCAGACAGGGGAACACTGGAGCTTTCTTT. This rearrangement joins TRBV7-2 to TRBJ1-1; 8 bases are shared with TRBD1. CDR1 SGHTA and CDR2 FQGNSA come from the germline V gene. The CDR3 runs to 14 residues. Drawing the rest from reference TRBV7-2 and TRBJ1-1, the complete variable domain is GAGVSQSPSNKVTEKGKDVELRCDPISGHTALYWYRQSLGQGLEFLIYFQGNSAPDKSGLPSDRFSAERTGGSVSTLTIQRTQQEDSAVYLCASSPRQGNTGAFFGQGTRLTVV.